This T cell receptor (beta chain) was profiled in a study of Ad26.COV2.S vaccination and SARS-CoV-2 variants. Study background: Donor got 5x10^10 or 1x10^11 viral particles of Ad26.COV2.S.

On this clone itself: What it recognizes is unknown.

General observations from the study: Placebo recipients and vaccine recipients were similar in non-spike TCR breadth. Analyses of TCR breadth and depth may have underestimated total T cell responses.

Treatment meaning: 15 to 20 received Ad26.COV2.S at low or high dose, single or two shots; roughly 5 received placebo; per-sample allocation not given. Day 63 following the first vaccine or placebo injection was when the samples were taken. Whoever gave the sample was an adult aged 18-55 years in Boston. The germline CDR1 and CDR2 sequences are MNHEY and SVGAGI. Trimming cost V 5 bases and J 0 bases, with 13 bases left between them. There are 15 residues in the CDR3. Generated by immunoSEQ multiplex PCR, the TCRdb table keeps only in-frame clones and is missing some. The repertoire has about 320,000 clones, 85% of them found once; the top ten carry 2.1%.

Material: peripheral blood, obtained in a trial of Ad26.COV2.S vaccine versus placebo. The V and J genes are TRBV6-5 and TRBJ1-2, with D uncertain. This TCR derives from a person between 18 and 65 years old who received the Ad26.COV2.S COVID-19 vaccine or a placebo. The CDR3 sequence is CASSPDPSTNYGYTF. The DNA of the CDR3 is TGTGCCAGCAGTCCCGACCCATCCACTAACTATGGCTACACCTTC.